The entry that follows covers one T cell receptor (beta chain) sequence. The data were taken from a study of blood T cells in healthy people across ages. CDR1 is SGHAT and CDR2 is FQNNGV in the germline V gene. The CDR3 is made up of 14 amino acids. V was clipped by 1 base and J by 3 bases, with 8 bases between them. A second PCR, run for about 7 to 11 cycles, used a sample-barcoded 5' primer plus a J-beta primer mix. Each sample yielded at least 3 million CDR3-containing paired-end reads. TCRdb re-derived calls from the 5' RACE reads in MiXCR, one entry per CDR3 protein. The data show about 940,000 distinct CDR3 sequences, about 48% seen once.

The origin of this receptor is a man younger than 40 in good health. The gene calls are TRBV11-2 and TRBJ2-3; no definite D call. Sample: blood. This CDR3 is CASSLGSVTDTQYF. DNA of the CDR3: TGTGCCAGCAGCTTAGGGTCGGTGACAGATACGCAGTATTTT.